The T cell receptor beta chain described here comes from a study of CD8 T cells in ankylosing spondylitis. Findings and limits, study-wide: Disease-associated clones were reportedly significantly overrepresented in matched ankylosing spondylitis synovial fluid. Clones linked to the disease showed a CD8+ phenotype. They occurred at relatively low frequencies in peripheral blood.

Ten or more counts support this clonotype. Its target is not known. TCRdb processed the 5' RACE reads anew with MiXCR; each CDR3 protein has one entry. The data hold about 250,000 distinct CDR3 sequences, with approximately 8% observed a single time. What was sequenced was blood, either unsorted or a sorted T cell fraction (not recorded which). This receptor was taken from a female donor with ankylosing spondylitis or in good health (not recorded which).

CDR3 region: CASSLQGAEGTQYF. CDR3 bases: TGTGCCAGCAGCTTACAGGGGGCGGAGGGGACCCAGTACTTC. This sequence joins TRBV7-8 and TRBJ2-5; 8 bases agree with TRBD1. This CDR3 contains 14 residues. Trimming cost V 2 bases and J 7 bases; bases outside gene matches: 6. The germline gives CDR1 SGHVS, CDR2 FQNEAQ. The whole variable domain, remainder taken from reference TRBV7-8 and TRBJ2-5, is GAGVSQSPRYKVAKRGQDVALRCDPISGHVSLFWYQQALGQGPEFLTYFQNEAQLDKSGLPSDRFFAERPEGSVSTLKIQRTQQEDSAVYLCASSLQGAEGTQYFGPGTRLLVL.